Shown below are 13 T cell receptor beta chains from a single sample sequenced in a study of cytomegalovirus exposure and HLA in healthy donors. The PCR had 60 Vbeta and 13 Jbeta primers. Here immunoSEQ multiplex PCR was the method, and the copy in TCRdb shows in-frame clones only, minus some. The sample totals just over 150,000 clones. What was sequenced was PBMCs. These receptors were obtained from a man aged 25-40 years in good health and CMV-seronegative.

The J gene is TRBJ2-1, the V gene TRBV19, with 13 bases that match TRBD2. The junction had 0 bases not matched to a gene; V was cut back by 6 bases and J by 4 bases. This CDR3 region has 14 residues. Germline V gives CDR1 LNHDA, CDR2 SQIVND (reference sequence). The CDR3 here is CASRTSGGYNEQFF. The DNA for the CDR3 is TGTGCCAGTAGGACTAGCGGGGGGTACAATGAGCAGTTCTTC. Full variable domain (outside the CDR3, taken from reference TRBV19 and TRBJ2-1): DGGITQSPKYLFRKEGQNVTLSCEQNLNHDAMYWYRQDPGQGLRLIYYSQIVNDFQKGDIAEGYSVSREKKESFPLTVTSAQKNPTAFYLCASRTSGGYNEQFFGPGTRLTVL.

This chain joins TRBV6-6 and TRBJ1-1; TRBD1 aligns across 7 bases. The trim removed 9 bases at V and 5 bases at J, leaving 18 bases unmatched. Germline-derived CDR1 and CDR2 are MNHNY and SVGAGI (reference sequence). The CDR3 loop spans 16 amino acids. The CDR3 here is CASLKTAGGSGTEAFF. The CDR3 DNA follows: TGTGCCAGTCTAAAAACCGCAGGGGGGTCGGGTACTGAAGCTTTCTTT.

The chain links TRBV10-3 to TRBJ2-7; 9 nucleotides align to TRBD2. Per germline, CDR1 ENHRY and CDR2 SYGVKD. V lost 5 bases, J lost 6 bases, and 2 bases stayed unmatched. The CDR3 covers 12 residues. Here the CDR3 DNA reads TGTGCCATCAGTTTGACTAGCGGCGAGCAGTACTTC. Its translation: CAISLTSGEQYF.

The gene calls are TRBV6-4 and TRBJ1-1, with D possibly matching TRBD1 (6 bases). With 0 bases removed from V and 8 bases from J, the gap between germline ends came to 10 bases. The CDR3 runs to 13 residues. Germline V gene sequence: CDR1 MRHNA, CDR2 SNTAGT. CDR3 protein: CASSDSMQGEAFF. The CDR3 DNA reads TGTGCCAGCAGTGACTCGATGCAGGGGGAAGCTTTCTTT.

The genes are TRBV5-1 and TRBJ2-6; TRBD1 matches at 9 bases. Germline V gene lookup returns CDR1 SGHRS and CDR2 YFSETQ. CDR3 size: 16 residues. The trim removed 4 bases at V and 2 bases at J, leaving 4 bases unmatched. DNA for the CDR3: TGCGCCAGCAGCGCCACAGGGGGCGCTGGGGCCAACGTCCTGACTTTC. It translates to CASSATGGAGANVLTF.

The chain joins TRBV7-2 to TRBJ1-1; D is possibly TRBD1 (5 bases). This CDR3 contains 14 residues. V was clipped by 3 bases and J by 0 bases, with 8 bases between them. The germline V gene encodes CDR1 SGHTA and CDR2 FQGNSA. The CDR3 coding sequence is TGTGCCAGCAGCTTGGGACTTCTGAACACTGAAGCTTTCTTT. The encoded protein is CASSLGLLNTEAFF.

The chain recombines TRBV7-9 with TRBJ1-2, with 10 bases lining up with TRBD1. The V segment lost 5 bases and the J segment 4 bases; nucleotides outside the gene matches: 13. The CDR3 runs 17 residues. CDR1 and CDR2 from the germline V gene are SEHNR and FQNEAQ (reference sequence). The CDR3 DNA sequence: TGTGCCAGCAGCCGCGCCGGGACAGGGGACTGGGCCTATGGCTACACCTTC. As protein: CASSRAGTGDWAYGYTF. The whole variable domain, filled in from reference TRBV7-9 and TRBJ1-2, reads DTGVSQNPRHKITKRGQNVTFRCDPISEHNRLYWYRQTLGQGPEFLTYFQNEAQLEKSRLLSDRFSAERPKGSFSTLEIQRTEQGDSAMYLCASSRAGTGDWAYGYTFGSGTRLTVV.

Notes on this clone: The sample contains more than one DNA sequence encoding this CDR3. The chain employs TRBV30 and TRBJ1-5; D gene uncertain. This CDR3 comprises 14 residues. Per the germline V gene, CDR1 is GTSNPN and CDR2 is SVGIG (reference sequence). Trimming took 2 bases from V and 3 from J, leaving 11 bases between them. In nucleotides, the CDR3 is TGTGCCTGGAGTTCACAGATTACCAATCAGCCCCAGCATTTT. Translation: CAWSSQITNQPQHF.

This chain joins TRBV6-5 and TRBJ1-1; TRBD1 aligns across 7 bases. The CDR3 totals 13 residues. Germline lookup yields CDR1 MNHEY and CDR2 SVGAGI. Germline trimming cut 7 bases from V and 2 bases from J; bases unmatched to any gene: 4. The CDR3 nucleotides read TGTGCCAGCACCAACAGGGGTAACACTGAAGCTTTCTTT. It yields the protein CASTNRGNTEAFF.

The chain recombines TRBV18 with TRBJ1-1; tentative D call: TRBD1 (5 bases). The CDR3 sequence is 16 residues long. The ends were cut back, 0 bases at V and 3 bases at J, with 14 bases in the middle. CDR1 KGHSH and CDR2 LQKENI come from the germline V gene. CDR3 protein: CASSPPAGGGHTEAFF. The CDR3, as DNA: TGTGCCAGCTCACCACCGGCCGGGGGAGGTCACACTGAAGCTTTCTTT.

The chain joins TRBV10-1 to TRBJ2-1; 13 bases are shared with TRBD2. The CDR3 covers 16 residues. CDR1 WNHNN and CDR2 SYGVQD come from the germline V gene (reference sequence). V gave up 6 bases and J gave up 8 bases; unmatched junction bases: 10. The CDR3 nucleotides are TGCGCCAGCAGCACTAGCGGGAGGGACGGACGAGATGAGCAGTTCTTC. Protein sequence: CASSTSGRDGRDEQFF.

The V call is TRBV7-9, the J call TRBJ1-3; D is unresolved. The CDR3 spans 14 residues. Germline V CDR1 and CDR2: SEHNR, FQNEAQ (reference sequence). V was cut by 0 bases and J by 7 bases, with 10 bases left in between. The CDR3 bases are TGTGCCAGCAGCTTAGCAAGAGGACTGAACACCATATATTTT. This gives the protein CASSLARGLNTIYF.

The J gene is TRBJ2-7, the V gene TRBV18, with D possibly TRBD2 on 5 matching bases. Deletions cut 0 bases from V and 3 bases from J, with 12 bases between. The germline V gene has CDR1 KGHSH and CDR2 LQKENI. This CDR3 is 15 amino acids long. CDR3 DNA sequence: TGTGCCAGCTCACCACCTGCACCGGGGAACTACGAGCAGTACTTC. Translating gives CASSPPAPGNYEQYF.